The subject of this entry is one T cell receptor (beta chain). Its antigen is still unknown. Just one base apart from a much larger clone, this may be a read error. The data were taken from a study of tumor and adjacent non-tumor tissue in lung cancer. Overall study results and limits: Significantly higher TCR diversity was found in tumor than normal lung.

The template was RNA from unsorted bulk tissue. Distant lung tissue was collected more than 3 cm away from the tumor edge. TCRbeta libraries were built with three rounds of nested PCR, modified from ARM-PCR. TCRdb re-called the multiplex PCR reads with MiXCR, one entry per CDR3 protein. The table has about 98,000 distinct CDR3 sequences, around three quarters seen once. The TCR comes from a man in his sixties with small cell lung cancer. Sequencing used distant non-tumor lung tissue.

CDR3 coding DNA: TGCAGCGTCAAAGAGCGGGTACACTCCTACTGGCAGTACTTC. Protein product: CSVKERVHSYWQYF. The chain has TRBV29-1 and TRBJ2-7; perhaps TRBD2 as D (6 bases). V was clipped by 6 bases and J by 9 bases, with 24 bases between them. The germline CDR1 and CDR2 sequences are SQVTM and ANQGSEA. The CDR3 contains 14 residues.